The 22 T cell receptor beta chains reported below all come from one sample, sequenced in a study of cytomegalovirus exposure and HLA in healthy donors. Researchers ran the PCR with 60 Vbeta and 13 Jbeta primers. Produced via immunoSEQ multiplex PCR; TCRdb's table is partial and in-frame only. With fewer than 110,000 clones in the sample, the ten largest clones hold about 3.2%. The sequenced sample consisted of PBMCs. The receptor source for this set is a man in his forties or fifties in good health and CMV-seronegative.

The chain has TRBV10-3 and TRBJ1-5, with 9 bases identical to TRBD1. Germline V CDR1 and CDR2: ENHRY, SYGVKD. The CDR3 loop spans 17 amino acids. V dropped 0 bases and J dropped 4; count of bases not matched to a gene: 7. DNA of the CDR3: TGTGCCATCAGTGAGTCACCTGGGACAGGGCTGAATCAGCCCCAGCATTTT. This gives the protein CAISESPGTGLNQPQHF.

The rearrangement uses TRBV19 and TRBJ2-3, with a weak D call TRBD2 (7 bases). Germline CDR1 LNHDA, CDR2 SQIVND (reference sequence). The V and J ends lost 7 bases and 2 bases respectively, with 16 bases between them. This CDR3 has 15 residues. The CDR3 coding sequence is TGTGCCAGTAACCCCGGGGGGCCTCCCACAGATACGCAGTATTTT. As protein: CASNPGGPPTDTQYF.

The chain carries TRBV9 and TRBJ2-5; 7 nucleotides match TRBD1. The germline CDR1 and CDR2 sequences are SGDLS and YYNGEE. The CDR3 consists of 14 residues. Unmatched junction bases numbered 2, after V lost 1 base and J lost 2 bases. In DNA form, the CDR3 reads TGTGCCAGCAGCGTACCGGGACAGCAAGAGACCCAGTACTTC. Protein product: CASSVPGQQETQYF.

As to this clone: The sample carries other DNA sequences with the same CDR3. The chain employs TRBV7-9 and TRBJ2-7; D call uncertain. Germline V gives CDR1 SEHNR, CDR2 FQNEAQ (reference sequence). V gave up 6 bases and J gave up 0 bases, with 3 bases separating them. This CDR3 has 11 amino acids. In DNA, the CDR3 is TGTGCCAGCAGTCACTCCTACGAGCAGTACTTC. Translated, it gives CASSHSYEQYF.

This chain uses TRBV28 with TRBJ2-1; tentatively, D is TRBD2 (6 bases). CDR1 is MDHEN and CDR2 is SYDVKM in the germline V gene. With 2 bases removed from V and 12 bases from J, the gap between germline ends came to 14 bases. The CDR3 is 13 amino acids. The CDR3 region is CASSLPSAKRQFF. Here the CDR3 DNA reads TGTGCCAGCAGTTTACCTAGCGCTAAGAGGCAGTTCTTC. The variable domain in full, with the rest retrieved from reference TRBV28 and TRBJ2-1, is DVKVTQSSRYLVKRTGEKVFLECVQDMDHENMFWYRQDPGLGLRLIYFSYDVKMKEKGDIPEGYSVSREKKERFSLILESASTNQTSMYLCASSLPSAKRQFFGPGTRLTVL.

This rearrangement joins TRBV5-4 to TRBJ2-2; possibly TRBD1 for D (6 bases). Germline CDR1 and CDR2: SGHNT and YYREEE (reference sequence). The V end was cut by 4 bases, the J end by 7 bases, with 14 bases between. The CDR3 loop spans 14 amino acids. CDR3 coding DNA: TGTGCCAGCAGCCTCGCCAGGGGTAACGGGGAGCTGTTTTTT. Its protein product is CASSLARGNGELFF.

The chain links TRBV7-2 to TRBJ2-3; 7 bases fit TRBD2. The CDR3 sequence is 16 residues long. V gave up 1 base and J gave up 4 bases; unmatched junction bases: 8. CDR1 and CDR2 from the germline V gene are SGHTA and FQGNSA. CDR3 DNA sequence: TGTGCCAGCAGCTTAGGGTGGACTAGGTTCTCAGATACGCAGTATTTT. Translating it yields CASSLGWTRFSDTQYF.

The chain carries TRBV6-1 and TRBJ1-1; 10 positions agree with TRBD1. CDR3 length: 15 residues. V dropped 5 bases and J dropped 4; count of bases not matched to a gene: 7. The germline CDR1 and CDR2 sequences are MNHNS and SASEGT. CDR3 nucleotide sequence: TGTGCCAGCAGTCGGACAGGGGGTTCAGGCACTGAAGCTTTCTTT. This codes for CASSRTGGSGTEAFF.

The CDR3 is CASRTGGGMMNTEAFF. CDR3 coding DNA: TGCGCCAGCAGGACAGGGGGCGGAATGATGAACACTGAAGCTTTCTTT. The rearrangement joins TRBV5-1 to TRBJ1-1; 10 bases are a match to TRBD1. V trimming: 5 bases; J trimming: 0 bases; junction bases outside the gene matches: 7. Germline lookup yields CDR1 SGHRS and CDR2 YFSETQ. CDR3 length equals 16 residues.

The chain links TRBV19 to TRBJ2-1; TRBD1 matches at 7 bases. Germline loops: CDR1 LNHDA, CDR2 SQIVND (reference sequence). CDR3 length equals 15 residues. V shed 3 bases and J 2 bases; nucleotides not matched to a gene: 4. The CDR3 DNA sequence: TGTGCCAGTAGTATGGGACAGAGCGCCTACAATGAGCAGTTCTTC. This codes for CASSMGQSAYNEQFF.

The CDR3 loop reads CASSLETSYGYTF. Written as DNA, the CDR3 is TGTGCCAGCAGCTTGGAAACATCCTATGGCTACACCTTC. The gene calls are TRBV5-4 and TRBJ1-2; D ambiguous. Trimming cost V 0 bases and J 4 bases, with 7 bases left between them. Germline CDR1 SGHNT, CDR2 YYREEE (reference sequence). This CDR3 spans 13 amino acids.

Points on this clone: One junction end does not reproduce the germline sequence, and a read error may be involved. Other DNA sequences from this sample encode an identical CDR3 as well. V gene TRBV7-8 combines with J gene TRBJ1-1; the match to TRBD1 covers 7 bases. The CDR3 is made up of 15 amino acids. Germline lookup yields CDR1 SGHVS and CDR2 FQNEAQ. CDR3 residues: CASSLRGGAGTEAFF. CDR3 sequence (DNA): TGTGCCAGCAGCTTACGAGGGGGCGCAGGCACTGAGGCTTTCTTT.

CDR3 in DNA: TGTGCCAGCAGTGAAGAAGAGGTAGGGCACAGGGAACAGTACTTC. Its protein product is CASSEEEVGHREQYF. The rearrangement links TRBV6-1 to TRBJ2-5; D is possibly TRBD1 (6 bases). The germline V gene has CDR1 MNHNS and CDR2 SASEGT. This CDR3 region has 15 residues. V lost 1 base and J 11 bases, leaving 20 bases between the germline ends.

This chain joins TRBV4-1 and TRBJ2-7; 10 bases map to TRBD2. Germline CDR1 MGHRA, CDR2 YSYEKL. V was clipped by 0 bases and J by 4 bases; unmatched bases: 6. The CDR3 is 16 residues long. The CDR3 here is CASSQEGSGRGYEQYF. The DNA of the CDR3 is TGCGCCAGCAGCCAAGAGGGCAGCGGGAGGGGGTACGAGCAGTACTTC.

V is TRBV27 and J is TRBJ2-3; D perhaps matches TRBD2 (5 bases). This CDR3 comprises 15 residues. Germline lookup yields CDR1 MNHEY and CDR2 SMNVEV (reference sequence). The V end lost 4 bases, the J end lost 2 bases, and 13 bases lay between the germline ends. The CDR3 spells CASSSSGLVTDTQYF. CDR3 in DNA: TGTGCCAGCAGTTCCTCAGGACTCGTCACAGATACGCAGTATTTT.

The chain employs TRBV18 and TRBJ2-7, with 8 positions matching TRBD1. V lost 3 bases and J lost 1; bases outside the gene matches: 2. The CDR3 is 14 residues long. CDR1 KGHSH and CDR2 LQKENI come from the germline V gene. The CDR3 bases are TGTGCCAGCTCACCGCAGGGGGCGTCCTACGAGCAGTACTTC. Its translation is CASSPQGASYEQYF.

This chain uses TRBV4-2 with TRBJ2-7, with TRBD1 identical over 11 bases. Unmatched junction bases numbered 4, after V lost 3 bases and J lost 3 bases. This CDR3 region has 15 residues. Germline V gene lookup returns CDR1 LGHNA and CDR2 YNFKEQ. Written as DNA, the CDR3 is TGTGCCAGCAGCCAGGAGGACAGGGGGCTCTACGAGCAGTACTTC. Its protein product is CASSQEDRGLYEQYF.

The chain couples TRBV13 to TRBJ1-2; a possible D gene is TRBD1 (6 bases). There are 17 residues in the CDR3. Trimming stripped 0 bases from V and 6 bases from J, with 20 bases between. Germline V gives CDR1 PRHDT, CDR2 FYEKMQ (reference sequence). The CDR3 DNA follows: TGTGCCAGCAGCTTAGGAACGGGGGCAGGACTAGGCCATGGCTACACCTTC. Its protein is CASSLGTGAGLGHGYTF. Drawing the rest from reference TRBV13 and TRBJ1-2, the complete variable domain is AAGVIQSPRHLIKEKRETATLKCYPIPRHDTVYWYQQGPGQDPQFLISFYEKMQSDKGSIPDRFSAQQFSDYHSELNMSSLELGDSALYFCASSLGTGAGLGHGYTFGSGTRLTVV.

V gene TRBV5-1 combines with J gene TRBJ2-7, with TRBD1 matching 8 bases. The trim removed 4 bases at V and 0 bases at J, leaving 6 bases unmatched. This CDR3 region has 15 residues. The germline V gene has CDR1 SGHRS and CDR2 YFSETQ. This chain's CDR3 is CASSAGTGFSYEQYF. Written as DNA, the CDR3 is TGCGCCAGCAGCGCCGGGACAGGATTCTCCTACGAGCAGTACTTC.

V gene TRBV4-3 combines with J gene TRBJ2-2; TRBD1 might be the D (5 bases). CDR3 length: 18 residues. Germline V gene sequence: CDR1 LGHNA, CDR2 YSLEER. Trimming pared 2 bases from V and 1 base from J, leaving 17 bases between. CDR3: CASSQTNWGAENTGELFF. The CDR3, as DNA: TGCGCCAGCAGCCAAACGAATTGGGGCGCAGAGAACACCGGGGAGCTGTTTTTT.

The V and J genes are TRBV6-5 and TRBJ2-3; 10 positions agree with TRBD2. Germline CDR1 is MNHEY and CDR2 is SVGAGI. The CDR3 runs 14 residues. Trimming cost V 10 bases and J 1 base; bases outside gene matches: 5. The CDR3 loop reads CATSGTSGTDTQYF. CDR3 sequence (DNA): TGTGCCACTTCCGGGACTAGCGGCACAGATACGCAGTATTTT.

Concerning this clone itself: At one end the junction does not follow the germline gene, possibly because of a read error. The chain links TRBV5-4 to TRBJ2-1, with D uncertain. CDR1 is SGHNT and CDR2 is YYREEE in the germline V gene (reference sequence). The CDR3 consists of 15 residues. The chain's CDR3 is CAGSLNQVAYNEQFF. DNA for the CDR3: TGTGCCGGCAGCTTGAACCAGGTTGCCTACAATGAGCAGTTCTTC.